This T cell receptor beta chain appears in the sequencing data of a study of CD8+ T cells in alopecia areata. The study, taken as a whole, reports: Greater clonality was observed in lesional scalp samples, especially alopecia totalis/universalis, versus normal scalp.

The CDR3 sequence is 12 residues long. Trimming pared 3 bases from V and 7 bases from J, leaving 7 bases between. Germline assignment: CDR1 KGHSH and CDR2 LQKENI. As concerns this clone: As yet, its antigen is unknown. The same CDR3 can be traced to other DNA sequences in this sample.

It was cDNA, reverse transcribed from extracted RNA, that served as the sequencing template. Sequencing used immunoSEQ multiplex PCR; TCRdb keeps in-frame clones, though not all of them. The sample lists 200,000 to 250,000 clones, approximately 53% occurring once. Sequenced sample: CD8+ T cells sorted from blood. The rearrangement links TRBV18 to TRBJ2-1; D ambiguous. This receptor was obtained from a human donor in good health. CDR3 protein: CASSPPGNEQFF. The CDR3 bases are TGTGCCAGCTCACCTCCTGGGAATGAGCAGTTCTTC.